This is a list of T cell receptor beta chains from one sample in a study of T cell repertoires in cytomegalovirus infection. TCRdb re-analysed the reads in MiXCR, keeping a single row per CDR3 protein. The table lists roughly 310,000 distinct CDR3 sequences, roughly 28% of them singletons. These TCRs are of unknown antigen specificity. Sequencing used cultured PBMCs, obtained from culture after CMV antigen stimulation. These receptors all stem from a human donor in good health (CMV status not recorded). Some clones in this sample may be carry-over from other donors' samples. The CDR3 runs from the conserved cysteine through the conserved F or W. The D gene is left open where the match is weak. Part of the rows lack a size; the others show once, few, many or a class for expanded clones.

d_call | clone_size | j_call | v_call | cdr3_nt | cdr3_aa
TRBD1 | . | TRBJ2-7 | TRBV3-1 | TGTGCCAGCAGCCAACCGGACAGGTACTACGAGCAGTACTTC | CASSQPDRYYEQYF
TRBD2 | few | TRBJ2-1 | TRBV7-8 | TGTGCCAGCAGCGGCCCTAGCGGGGGCCCGGGGGGGCAGTTCTTC | CASSGPSGGPGGQFF
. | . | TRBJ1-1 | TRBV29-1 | TGCAGCGTTGAAAAGGGGGTGACTGAAGCTTTCTTT | CSVEKGVTEAFF
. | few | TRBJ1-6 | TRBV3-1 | TGTGCCAGCAGCCAAGCGGATTGGGAACCTAATTCACCCCTCCACTTT | CASSQADWEPNSPLHF
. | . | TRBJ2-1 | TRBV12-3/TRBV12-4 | TGTGCCAGCAGTCTATCCATTTCAGGGAGCTCCTACAATGAGCAGTTCTTC | CASSLSISGSSYNEQFF
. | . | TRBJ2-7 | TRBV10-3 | TGTGCCATCAGTGAGGTCCAGGCCTACGAGCAGTACTTC | CAISEVQAYEQYF
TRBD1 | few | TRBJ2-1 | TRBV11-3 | TGTGCCAGCAGCCGACAGGGGAACCCCAATGAGCAGTTCTTC | CASSRQGNPNEQFF
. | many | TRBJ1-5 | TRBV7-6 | TGTGCCAGCAGCAGGGACTCCTATAGCAATCAGCCCCAGCATTTT | CASSRDSYSNQPQHF
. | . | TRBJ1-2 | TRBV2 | TGTGCCAGCCCGGCCGGATGGGCTAGGGAGTATAGCTACACCTTC | CASPAGWAREYSYTF
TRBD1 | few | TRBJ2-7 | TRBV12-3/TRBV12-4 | TGTGCCAGCAGTTACGGGGACAGAGCCTACGAGCAGTACTTC | CASSYGDRAYEQYF
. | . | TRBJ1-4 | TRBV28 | TGTGCCAGCTTACCTGGGAGTGCAACTAATGAAAAACTGTTTTTT | CASLPGSATNEKLFF
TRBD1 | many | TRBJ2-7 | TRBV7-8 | TGTGCCAGCAGCTTAGCTGTTACGGGACAGTTTAGCTCCTACGAGCAGTACTTC | CASSLAVTGQFSSYEQYF
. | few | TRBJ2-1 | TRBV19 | TGTGCCAGTAGTTCCCTCCGACGAGGAAATGAGCAGTTCTTC | CASSSLRRGNEQFF
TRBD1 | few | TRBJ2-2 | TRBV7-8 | TGTGCCAGCAGCGTCTCCGGGACAGGGGTAGCCGGGGAGCTGTTTTTT | CASSVSGTGVAGELFF
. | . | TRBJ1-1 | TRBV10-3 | TGTGCCATCAGGAGCCAGGGGAGAAACACTGAAGCTTTCTTT | CAIRSQGRNTEAFF
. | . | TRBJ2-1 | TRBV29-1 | TGCAGCGTTGAAAGACGGGACTCCTCAGCTGCCTACAATGAGCAGTTCTTC | CSVERRDSSAAYNEQFF
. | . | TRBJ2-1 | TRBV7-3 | TGTGCCAGCAGCTCTGGCAGGGACTCCTACAATGAGCAGTTCTTC | CASSSGRDSYNEQFF
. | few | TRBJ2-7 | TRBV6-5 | TGTGCCAGCAGAGGAGAGACCTACGAGCAGTACTTC | CASRGETYEQYF
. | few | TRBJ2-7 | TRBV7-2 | TGTGCCAGCAGCCGGATTGGGATAGGGGAGCAGTACTTC | CASSRIGIGEQYF
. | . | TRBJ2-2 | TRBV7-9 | TGTGCCAGCAGTTCCAGTGTGATAGTACCCGACAGGTTCGCGAACACCGGGGAGCTGTTTTTT | CASSSSVIVPDRFANTGELFF
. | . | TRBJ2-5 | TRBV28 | TGTGCCAGCAGTTTATCGGGGTCCTGGGAGACCCAGTACTTC | CASSLSGSWETQYF
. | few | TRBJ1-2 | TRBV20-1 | TGCAGTGCCACTACCAGGGGCCCGTTTCTGCTGAACTATGGCTACACCTTC | CSATTRGPFLLNYGYTF
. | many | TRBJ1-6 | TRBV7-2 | TGTGCCAGCAGCTTAGGGCCAGGGTCGGGTTCACCCCTCCACTTT | CASSLGPGSGSPLHF
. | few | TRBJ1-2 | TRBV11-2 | TGTGCCAGCAGCCCTTGGCATAGGGGGGGAGGAGCTAACTATGGCTACACCTTC | CASSPWHRGGGANYGYTF
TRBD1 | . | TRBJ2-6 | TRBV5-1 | TGCGCCAGCATGGGGACAGGTGGGGCCAACGTCCTGACTTTC | CASMGTGGANVLTF
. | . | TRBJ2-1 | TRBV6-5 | TGTGCCAGCAGTTCCTACCCCTACAATGAGCAGTTCTTC | CASSSYPYNEQFF
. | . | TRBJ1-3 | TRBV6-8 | TGTGCCAGCACCTCGGGACGGGACTCTGGAAACACCATATATTTT | CASTSGRDSGNTIYF
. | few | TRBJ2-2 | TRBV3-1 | TGTGCCAGCAGCCAAGCGCGATCTATGAACACCGGGGAGCTGTTTTTT | CASSQARSMNTGELFF
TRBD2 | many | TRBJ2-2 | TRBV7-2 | TGTGCCAGCAGCTTACGTAACGCCCTAGCGGGAAACTCAGGGGAGCTGTTTTTT | CASSLRNALAGNSGELFF
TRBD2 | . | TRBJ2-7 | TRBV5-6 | TGTGCCAGCAGTGGGACTAGTCCCGACGAGCAGTACTTC | CASSGTSPDEQYF
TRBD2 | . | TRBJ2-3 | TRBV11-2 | TGTGCCAGCAGCTTCGGGCTAGCGGGGAGAATGGCAGATACGCAGTATTTT | CASSFGLAGRMADTQYF
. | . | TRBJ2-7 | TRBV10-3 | TGTGCCATCAGTGAGTCGCAAGGACGGAGCTCCTACGAGCAGTACTTC | CAISESQGRSSYEQYF
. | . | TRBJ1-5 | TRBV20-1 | TGCAGTGCTAGACCCGGGACTGCCAAGGGTCAGCCCCAGCATTTT | CSARPGTAKGQPQHF
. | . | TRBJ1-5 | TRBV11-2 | TGTGCCAGCAGCGTAGCTTCGTTTAATCAGCCCCAGCATTTT | CASSVASFNQPQHF
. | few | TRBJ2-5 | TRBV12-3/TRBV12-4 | TGTGCCAGCTCCGACCCGGGACTGAGTAGGACCCAGTACTTC | CASSDPGLSRTQYF
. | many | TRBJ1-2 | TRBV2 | TGTGCCAGCAGAGCGGGGCAGGGGATTAACTATGGCTACACCTTC | CASRAGQGINYGYTF